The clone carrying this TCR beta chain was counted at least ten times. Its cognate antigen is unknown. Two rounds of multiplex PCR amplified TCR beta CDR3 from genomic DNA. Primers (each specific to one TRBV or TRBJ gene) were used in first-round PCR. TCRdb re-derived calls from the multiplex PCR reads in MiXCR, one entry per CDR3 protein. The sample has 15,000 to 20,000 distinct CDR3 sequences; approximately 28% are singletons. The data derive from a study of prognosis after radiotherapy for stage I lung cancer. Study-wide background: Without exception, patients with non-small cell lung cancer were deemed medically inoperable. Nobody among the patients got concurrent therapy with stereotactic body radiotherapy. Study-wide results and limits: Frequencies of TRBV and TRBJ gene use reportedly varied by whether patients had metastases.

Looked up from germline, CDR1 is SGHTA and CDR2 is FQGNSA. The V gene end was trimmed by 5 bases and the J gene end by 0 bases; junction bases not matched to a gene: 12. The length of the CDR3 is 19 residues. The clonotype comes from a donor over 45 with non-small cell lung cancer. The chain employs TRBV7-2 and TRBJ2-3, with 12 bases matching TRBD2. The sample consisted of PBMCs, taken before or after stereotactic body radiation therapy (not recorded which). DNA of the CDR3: TGTGCCAGCAGCATACGACTAGCGGGAGATCGGGTGAGCACAGATACGCAGTATTTT. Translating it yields CASSIRLAGDRVSTDTQYF. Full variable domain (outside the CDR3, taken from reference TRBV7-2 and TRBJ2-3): GAGVSQSPSNKVTEKGKDVELRCDPISGHTALYWYRQSLGQGLEFLIYFQGNSAPDKSGLPSDRFSAERTGGSVSTLTIQRTQQEDSAVYLCASSIRLAGDRVSTDTQYFGPGTRLTVL.